A single T cell receptor (beta chain) is shown here with its context. Its target is not known. This specimen belongs to a study of T cells expressing NK-cell markers. About the study: Sorted CD3+CD56+NKG2C+, CD3+CD56+NKG2C- and CD3+CD56-NKG2C+ T cells supplied TCR beta repertoires. The sequencing cohort of eight donors included seven HCMV-seropositive individuals and one seronegative individual.

Study conclusions and caveats: Evidence did not settle whether expanded NKG2C+ T cell clones targeted HCMV. CD8+ T cells in more than five donors included dominant NKG2C+ clonotypes at roughly 1.0-8%.

TCRdb reprocessed the 5' RACE reads and reports one entry per CDR3 protein, with no DNA. The table for this sample gives around 280,000 distinct CDR3 sequences. This CDR3 is 14 amino acids long. CDR1 and CDR2 from the germline V gene are SGHRS and YFSETQ. The TCR originated in a man between 18 and 35 years old in good health. The V and J genes are TRBV5-1 and TRBJ1-1; absent DNA, TCRdb's TRBD1 call cannot be checked. The sequenced sample consisted of blood T cells: a sorted CD56 or NKG2C T cell subset, CD4+ or CD8+ T cells, or bulk PBMC T cells (not recorded which). The CDR3 here is CASSQGTGNTEAFF.